The 24 T cell receptor beta chains below come from one sample, sequenced in a study of shared clonotypes between healthy human individuals. The assay was immunoSEQ multiplex PCR, and TCRdb's table has in-frame clones only and misses some. Of roughly 1,500,000 clones listed, about 98% are singletons. Sequencing used naive CD4+ T cells sorted from blood. Subset specified: CD45RA+ positively selected. Source of these receptors: a man under 40 in good health.

The chain is built from TRBV11-3 and TRBJ2-7, with a possible D match to TRBD2 (6 bases). The germline V gene encodes CDR1 SGHNT and CDR2 YENEEA. The V and J ends lost 3 bases and 4 bases respectively, with 10 bases between them. The CDR3 length is 13 residues. The CDR3 loop is CASSFGGSYEQYF. The CDR3 DNA sequence: TGTGCCAGCAGCTTCGGGGGTTCGTACGAGCAGTACTTC.

The chain carries TRBV5-1 and TRBJ2-5, with D tentatively TRBD1 or TRBD2 (5 bases each). V was shortened by 3 bases and J by 2 bases, with 23 bases between the two germline ends. This CDR3 is built from 18 residues. Germline assignment: CDR1 SGHRS and CDR2 YFSETQ. The CDR3 DNA reads as TGCGCCAGCAGCTCAAGACCCATCAGGGACCCTATACAAGAGACCCAGTACTTC. Translating gives CASSSRPIRDPIQETQYF.

The chain combines TRBV5-1 with TRBJ1-5; D not certain. Deletions cut 0 bases from V and 0 bases from J, with 10 bases between. The CDR3 loop spans 16 amino acids. The germline gives CDR1 SGHRS, CDR2 YFSETQ. The CDR3 nucleotides read TGCGCCAGCAGCTTGGGGGGAGTTAATAGCAATCAGCCCCAGCATTTT. The encoded protein is CASSLGGVNSNQPQHF.

The chain recombines TRBV5-1 with TRBJ2-1, with 11 bases lining up with TRBD2. With V trimmed by 0 bases and J by 5 bases, 10 bases remained unmatched. Germline assignment: CDR1 SGHRS and CDR2 YFSETQ. The CDR3 has 18 amino acids. CDR3 nucleotide sequence: TGCGCCAGCAGCTTGGGGCCGAGAGGGACTAGCGGAGACAATGAGCAGTTCTTC. Translating gives CASSLGPRGTSGDNEQFF.

The chain carries TRBV25-1 and TRBJ2-1, with D hard to call. The CDR3 has 15 residues. The V gene's germline CDR1 is MGHDK and CDR2 SYGVNS. The germline V and J ends were trimmed by 5 bases and 0 bases, with 11 bases remaining between them. The CDR3 reads CASSPPLSSYNEQFF. CDR3 DNA: TGTGCCAGCAGTCCCCCCCTCAGCTCCTACAATGAGCAGTTCTTC. Filled out from reference TRBV25-1 and TRBJ2-1, the complete variable domain reads EADIYQTPRYLVIGTGKKITLECSQTMGHDKMYWYQQDPGMELHLIHYSYGVNSTEKGDLSSESTVSRIRTEHFPLTLESARPSHTSQYLCASSPPLSSYNEQFFGPGTRLTVL.

J is TRBJ1-4 and V is TRBV4-1, with a possible D match to TRBD1 (5 bases). The length of the CDR3 is 18 residues. V lost 4 bases to trimming and J lost 0 bases, with 18 bases between them. In germline, CDR1 is MGHRA, CDR2 YSYEKL. CDR3 bases: TGCGCCAGCAGCCTCAGGGCTCCGGGACTTTCAACTAATGAAAAACTGTTTTTT. Translation gives CASSLRAPGLSTNEKLFF.

This clone came up once. V is TRBV6-6 and J is TRBJ2-7; 8 positions match TRBD2. The CDR3 has 14 residues. V was pared by 7 bases and J by 0 bases, with 5 bases of the junction left unmatched. In germline, CDR1 is MNHNY, CDR2 SVGAGI (reference sequence). The CDR3 DNA sequence: TGTGCCAGCAAGGATAGCGGGATCTCCTACGAGCAGTACTTC. Translating gives CASKDSGISYEQYF.

The chain employs TRBV10-3 and TRBJ2-5; 7 nucleotides align to TRBD2. V shed 7 bases and J 2 bases; nucleotides not matched to a gene: 7. The CDR3 extends over 14 amino acids. Germline CDR1 ENHRY, CDR2 SYGVKD. CDR3 sequence: CAIKAGEGQETQYF. CDR3 sequence (DNA): TGTGCCATCAAGGCGGGAGAAGGGCAAGAGACCCAGTACTTC.

The CDR3 coding sequence is TGTGCCAGCAGTTTAGGTAGCGGCTGGATTCCCTACGAGCAGTACTTC. It is translated as CASSLGSGWIPYEQYF. The chain has TRBV28 and TRBJ2-7; D is perhaps TRBD2 (6 bases). V was pared by 2 bases and J by 2 bases, with 16 bases between. This CDR3 has 16 residues. CDR1 and CDR2 from the germline V gene are MDHEN and SYDVKM.

The chain has TRBV7-9 and TRBJ2-7, with TRBD2 matching 11 bases. V shed 2 bases, J shed 5 bases, and the junction held 8 bases outside the gene matches. Germline CDR1 is SEHNR and CDR2 is FQNEAQ (reference sequence). The CDR3 has 16 amino acids. The DNA of the CDR3 is TGTGCCAGCAGCTTAACACTAGCGGGAGCGGTAAACGAGCAGTACTTC. Translating gives CASSLTLAGAVNEQYF.

This rearrangement joins TRBV2 to TRBJ2-7; 7 nucleotides line up with TRBD1. Unmatched junction bases numbered 9, after V lost 10 bases and J lost 3 bases. The germline CDR1 and CDR2 sequences are SNHLY and FYNNEI. The length of the CDR3 is 13 residues. CDR3 protein: CATATGLGYEQYF. CDR3 nucleotide sequence: TGTGCCACTGCGACAGGGTTAGGCTACGAGCAGTACTTC.

In regard to this clone: The sample carries other DNA sequences with the same CDR3. This sequence joins TRBV5-1 and TRBJ2-1, with TRBD2 matching 8 bases. Germline trimming cut 2 bases from V and 2 bases from J; bases unmatched to any gene: 3. Germline lookup yields CDR1 SGHRS and CDR2 YFSETQ. The CDR3 is 15 residues long. CDR3 sequence: CASSFLAGTYNEQFF. The DNA for the CDR3 is TGCGCCAGCAGCTTCCTAGCGGGCACCTACAATGAGCAGTTCTTC.

The rearrangement uses TRBV27 and TRBJ1-2; D remains ambiguous. The V gene lost 6 bases and the J gene lost 2 bases, with 10 bases spanning the gap. In germline, CDR1 is MNHEY, CDR2 SMNVEV (reference sequence). CDR3 length: 13 residues. CDR3 sequence: CASRQTANYGYTF. In DNA form, the CDR3 reads TGTGCCAGCAGACAAACAGCGAACTATGGCTACACCTTC.

The chain carries TRBV5-1 and TRBJ2-6, with D perhaps TRBD2 (6 bases). The germline V gene has CDR1 SGHRS and CDR2 YFSETQ. The CDR3 runs to 19 residues. V gave up 1 base and J gave up 2 bases, with 19 bases separating them. CDR3 nucleotide sequence: TGCGCCAGCAGCTTGCCAAGACGGGAGAGGTCGCCTGGGGCCAACGTCCTGACTTTC. Amino acids: CASSLPRRERSPGANVLTF.

Turning to this clone: The same CDR3 arises from other DNA sequences in this sample as well. The chain links TRBV5-1 to TRBJ2-2, with 7 bases that match TRBD1. The V and J ends lost 4 bases and 3 bases, in that order; junction bases with no gene match: 0. Looked up from germline, CDR1 is SGHRS and CDR2 is YFSETQ. This CDR3 is built from 13 residues. CDR3 in DNA: TGCGCCAGCAGCGGACAGGACACCGGGGAGCTGTTTTTT. As protein: CASSGQDTGELFF.

The rearrangement links TRBV7-8 to TRBJ2-1; D remains unclear. Per the germline V gene, CDR1 is SGHVS and CDR2 is FQNEAQ. The CDR3 has 14 amino acids. Trimming removed 0 bases from V and 5 bases from J, with 8 bases in between. Here the CDR3 DNA reads TGTGCCAGCAGCTTAGCGTCAGGTAACAATGAGCAGTTCTTC. The encoded protein is CASSLASGNNEQFF.

The chain has TRBV6-1 and TRBJ1-2; 8 nucleotides align to TRBD1. CDR3 length equals 13 residues. The V gene's germline CDR1 is MNHNS and CDR2 SASEGT. The V gene end was trimmed by 6 bases and the J gene end by 7 bases; junction bases not matched to a gene: 7. The CDR3 here is CASRNQGAGGYTF. CDR3 bases: TGTGCCAGCAGGAATCAGGGGGCGGGTGGCTACACCTTC.

The rearrangement links TRBV6-1 to TRBJ2-7, with 9 bases identical to TRBD2. Germline assignment: CDR1 MNHNS and CDR2 SASEGT. The CDR3 extends over 17 amino acids. After removal of 1 base from V and 5 bases from J, the junction contained 12 bases not matched to a gene. CDR3 DNA sequence: TGTGCCAGCAGTGAAGTCGGGCTAGCGGGACCATATCACGAGCAGTACTTC. This codes for CASSEVGLAGPYHEQYF.

The rearrangement uses TRBV4-3 and TRBJ2-1; the match to TRBD2 covers 12 bases. CDR1 and CDR2 (germline): LGHNA, YSLEER. Trimming at V came to 1 base and at J to 3 bases, leaving 1 base not matched to a gene. The CDR3 is 16 residues long. CDR3 sequence: CASSQGLAGVYNEQFF. The CDR3 DNA sequence: TGCGCCAGCAGCCAAGGACTAGCGGGAGTCTACAATGAGCAGTTCTTC.

The chain employs TRBV7-9 and TRBJ2-3, with D perhaps TRBD1 or TRBD2 (5 bases each). Germline CDR1 SEHNR, CDR2 FQNEAQ (reference sequence). Deletions cut 0 bases from V and 5 bases from J, with 12 bases between. CDR3 length: 15 residues. The CDR3 region is CASSLAGLAVDTQYF. The CDR3 region has the DNA TGTGCCAGCAGCTTAGCGGGGCTAGCTGTAGATACGCAGTATTTT.

This chain links TRBV10-3 with TRBJ2-1; 9 positions agree with TRBD2. The CDR3 is made up of 14 amino acids. J lost 2 bases, V lost 8 bases, and 4 bases had no gene match. Germline lookup yields CDR1 ENHRY and CDR2 SYGVKD. CDR3 sequence reads: CAIGLAGPYNEQFF. CDR3 nucleotide sequence: TGTGCCATCGGGCTAGCGGGGCCCTACAATGAGCAGTTCTTC.

The chain is built from TRBV18 and TRBJ2-1, with 7 nucleotides matching TRBD1. V lost 6 bases to trimming and J lost 8 bases; unmatched junction nucleotides: 16. The length of the CDR3 is 16 residues. CDR1 and CDR2 (germline): KGHSH, LQKENI. This CDR3 is CASSTGQKSRIYEQFF. The CDR3 coding sequence is TGTGCCAGCTCGACGGGACAGAAGAGCCGGATCTATGAGCAGTTCTTC.

V gene TRBV7-2 combines with J gene TRBJ1-2; TRBD1 matches 9 bases. CDR3 length: 17 residues. CDR1 is SGHTA and CDR2 is FQGNSA in the germline V gene. Trimming at V came to 3 bases and at J to 4 bases, leaving 12 bases not matched to a gene. CDR3 coding DNA: TGTGCCAGCAGCTTTGGGACAGGGTCTTTGTCGGTCTATGGCTACACCTTC. It is translated as CASSFGTGSLSVYGYTF.

The chain carries TRBV19 and TRBJ1-1, with D perhaps matching TRBD1 (5 bases). Germline CDR1 LNHDA, CDR2 SQIVND (reference sequence). V lost 3 bases to trimming and J lost 0 bases, with 14 bases between them. The CDR3 runs 16 residues. CDR3 sequence: CASSIDSGRLNTEAFF. DNA for the CDR3: TGTGCCAGTAGTATTGACTCGGGACGACTGAACACTGAAGCTTTCTTT.